This T cell receptor beta chain was captured by sequencing in a study of beta chain features in type 1 diabetes (dated by TCRdb to the late 2010s). Some background on the complete study: Mean age, gender distribution, total cell number and subset yield were not different between patients and healthy donors. In the study, TCRB repertoires of sorted circulating CD4+ T cell subsets from recently diagnosed type 1 diabetes patients were compared with those of matched healthy donors. A total of 107,917,701 sorted cells were examined across all samples, and RNA yield correlated strongly with the number of cells per subset. Regulatory and stem cell-like memory subsets were isolated from only 8 patients and roughly 8 healthy donors, whereas naive and central memory subsets came from all 30 or so donors.

The investigation overall reported the following: Fewer insertions and more nucleotide deletions at VDJ recombination sites were observed in patients with type 1 diabetes, implying thymic rearrangement abnormalities. Type 1 diabetes patients showed a moderate but significant shortening of TCRB CDR3 length in all four CD4+ subsets. PCR may preferentially amplify shorter templates, but because patient and control samples were amplified and corrected together, any resulting skew would affect both groups equally. Because the HLA sub-analyses included only small numbers of individuals, any influence of HLA type on TCRB rearrangement was left unresolved. Naive, central memory and regulatory TCRB repertoires appeared to be more similar among patients than among healthy donors. Because cDNA was sequenced instead of genomic DNA, activated cells with high expression could be over-represented, although the groups did not differ in activation or CD3 levels.

A single peripheral blood draw of approximately 100 mL on average was collected from each donor into heparinised tubes. A BD FACSAria II and a panel including CD45RO, CCR7, CD25, CD127, CD95 and CD27 were used to sort naive, central memory, regulatory and stem cell-like memory CD4+ T cells. Purity was above 95% for every sorted population. PBMCs were isolated immediately by Lymphoprep density gradient centrifugation and stained directly without culture. So that batch effects would be minimized, each experiment stained and sorted samples in pairs, pairing one healthy donor with one patient. Sequences ENHRY (CDR1) and SYGVKD (CDR2) are obtained from the germline V gene. Including the terminal cysteine and phenylalanine, the CDR3 comprises 16 residues. Left in the record is the CDR3 DNA by itself, 48 bases read in frame from the first base. For this chain, trimming is 8 bases at the V end and 0 bases at the J end, and the number of junction bases without a gene match is 8.

The High Capacity cDNA Reverse Transcription Kit was used to reverse transcribe all of the isolated RNA, meaning that expressed TCRB transcripts were what got sequenced. Deep immunoSEQ sequencing was performed on naive, central memory and regulatory T cell samples, with an average of around 3.4 million total reads per sample. Sorted cells were lysed in RLT buffer and RNA was extracted with DNase-treated RNeasy Micro or Mini kits, depending on cell number. To prevent cross-contamination, each cell subset was processed individually, whereas patient and healthy donor samples were processed jointly. The immunoSEQ multiplex PCR was used to amplify TCRB sequences from cDNA, yielding 87-bp fragments that span the CDR3 region. Sequencing of the amplicons was performed on the Illumina HiSeq platform. The paper's data handling went like this. PCR bias was corrected computationally using synthetic template baselines, and reads within Hamming distance 2 were collapsed, with unmergeable singletons discarded. Reads were aligned against IMGT to assign V, D and J genes, CDR3 length and insertions or deletions at six rearrangement sites. Within each subset, clonotype counts were normalized to the number of sorted cells before true diversity and Gini coefficients were calculated with the tcR R package. The overlap coefficient, calculated on TCRB nucleotide sequences, was used to quantify repertoire sharing. TCRdb re-hosts the immuneACCESS table, in-frame sequences only. Its copies lack some clones; in the studies checked, an unresolved V gene accounts for under half of them, and the cause for the rest is not known. That table furnishes V, J and clone size, whereas the DNA furnished D and trimming. Recorded for this sample are 250,000 to 300,000 clones; roughly 8% of them occurred a single time. More than 0.9% of the sample lies in the top ten.

There are many counts of this clone. It has no known antigen specificity. One base away there is no much larger clone; base qualities are not given. The chain is assembled from TRBV10-3 and TRBJ2-3, with 10 middle bases fitting TRBD2. Sequencing was carried out using central memory CD4+ T cells from blood. The clonotype was recovered from a woman aged 18-29 years in good health. The sequenced DNA is TGTGCCATCGGGGCACAGCGGGGGGGAAGCACAGATACGCAGTATTTT. Its protein is CAIGAQRGGSTDTQYF.